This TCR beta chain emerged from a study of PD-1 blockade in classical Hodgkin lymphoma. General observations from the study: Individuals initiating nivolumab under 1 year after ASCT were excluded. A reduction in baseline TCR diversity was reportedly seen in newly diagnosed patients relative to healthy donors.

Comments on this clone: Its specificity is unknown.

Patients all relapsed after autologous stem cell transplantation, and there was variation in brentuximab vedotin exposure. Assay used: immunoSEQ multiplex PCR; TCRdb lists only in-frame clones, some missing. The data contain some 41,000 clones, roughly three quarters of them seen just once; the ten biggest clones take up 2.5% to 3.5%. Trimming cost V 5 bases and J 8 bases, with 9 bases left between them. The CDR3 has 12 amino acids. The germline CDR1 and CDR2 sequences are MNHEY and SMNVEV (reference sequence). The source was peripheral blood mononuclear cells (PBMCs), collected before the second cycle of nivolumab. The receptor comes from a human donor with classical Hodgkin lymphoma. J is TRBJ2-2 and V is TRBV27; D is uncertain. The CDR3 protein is CASSRPDGELFF. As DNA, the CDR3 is TGTGCCAGCAGTCGACCTGATGGGGAGCTGTTTTTT.